One and the same sample provided the 24 T cell receptor beta chains below, sequenced in a study of Ad26.COV2.S vaccination and SARS-CoV-2 variants. Some clones are missing from TCRdb's copy, which holds only in-frame ones; the method was immunoSEQ multiplex PCR. The repertoire holds about 440,000 clones, 90% seen once, with roughly 3.9% in the top ten. The treatment is: some 20 received Ad26.COV2.S at low or high dose, single or two shots; roughly five received placebo; per-sample allocation not given. Specimen acquisition occurred on day 63 following the initial vaccine or placebo injection. The material was peripheral blood, obtained in a trial of Ad26.COV2.S vaccine versus placebo. The receptors were sampled from a person between 18 and 60 years old who received the Ad26.COV2.S COVID-19 vaccine or a placebo.

V usage is TRBV30 and J usage is TRBJ2-5, with TRBD1 identical over 9 bases. V was clipped by 3 bases and J by 1 base; unmatched bases: 9. The CDR3 has 16 residues. The V gene's germline CDR1 is GTSNPN and CDR2 SVGIG (reference sequence). The CDR3 here is CAWREGQGRGQETQYF. CDR3 sequence (DNA): TGTGCCTGGAGGGAGGGACAGGGAAGGGGCCAAGAGACCCAGTACTTC.

The chain joins TRBV12-3 or TRBV12-4 to TRBJ2-7; 10 bases fit TRBD1. Trimming at V came to 10 bases and at J to 4 bases, leaving 1 base not matched to a gene. The CDR3 is made up of 11 amino acids. CDR3 protein: CATGQGYEQYF. The CDR3 DNA reads TGTGCCACGGGACAGGGGTACGAGCAGTACTTC.

This chain connects TRBV29-1 to TRBJ2-1; D gene ambiguous. V lost 4 bases and J 8 bases, leaving 18 bases between the germline ends. The CDR3 has 14 residues. From germline, CDR1 is SQVTM and CDR2 ANQGSEA. CDR3 DNA: TGCAGCGTTGGGACCGGAAACCCGAGCGATGAGCAGTTCTTC. This translates into CSVGTGNPSDEQFF.

V usage is TRBV7-3 and J usage is TRBJ2-1; D is possibly TRBD2 (6 bases). Trimming took 2 bases from V and 6 from J, leaving 14 bases between them. The CDR3 totals 15 residues. Germline V lookup: CDR1 SGHTA, CDR2 FQGTGA. The CDR3 DNA reads as TGTGCCAGCAGCTTAGTCGGGAGCTGGGGCAATGAGCAGTTCTTC. Translation gives CASSLVGSWGNEQFF.

This clone was seen only once. This chain uses TRBV6-5 with TRBJ2-7, with 8 bases that match TRBD1. The trim removed 6 bases at V and 2 bases at J, leaving 9 bases unmatched. The CDR3 has 15 residues. The V gene's germline CDR1 is MNHEY and CDR2 SVGAGI. The CDR3: CASRPETGVPYEQYF. Here the CDR3 DNA reads TGTGCCAGCAGGCCGGAGACAGGGGTGCCCTACGAGCAGTACTTC.

The chain is built from TRBV5-1 and TRBJ1-6; no clear D. CDR1 is SGHRS, CDR2 YFSETQ, per germline. The V gene lost 0 bases and the J gene lost 7 bases, with 11 bases spanning the gap. The CDR3 totals 15 residues. CDR3 DNA sequence: TGCGCCAGCAGCTTGGAGGGCTTTATAAATTCACCCCTCCACTTT. Its protein is CASSLEGFINSPLHF.

The gene calls are TRBV4-2 and TRBJ2-3; no clear D gene. Germline V gene lookup returns CDR1 LGHNA and CDR2 YNFKEQ. The CDR3 totals 16 residues. Trimming removed 1 base at V and 4 bases at J, with 15 bases between. The CDR3 sequence is CASSQGSSSSPDTQYF. CDR3 coding DNA: TGTGCCAGCAGCCAAGGAAGTAGCAGCTCCCCAGATACGCAGTATTTT.

The rearrangement links TRBV19 to TRBJ2-7; no reliable D call. The CDR3 has 14 residues. With 3 bases removed from V and 0 bases from J, the gap between germline ends came to 9 bases. The germline CDR1 and CDR2 sequences are LNHDA and SQIVND (reference sequence). The CDR3 DNA follows: TGTGCCAGTAGTATTGTAGACGGCTCCTACGAGCAGTACTTC. This gives the protein CASSIVDGSYEQYF. The entire variable domain, with the rest obtained from reference TRBV19 and TRBJ2-7, is as follows: DGGITQSPKYLFRKEGQNVTLSCEQNLNHDAMYWYRQDPGQGLRLIYYSQIVNDFQKGDIAEGYSVSREKKESFPLTVTSAQKNPTAFYLCASSIVDGSYEQYFGPGTRLTVT.

V gene TRBV5-4 combines with J gene TRBJ2-5; D may match TRBD1 or TRBD2 (7 bases each). V shed 4 bases and J shed 4 bases, with 17 bases lying between them. Germline V gene lookup returns CDR1 SGHNT and CDR2 YYREEE (reference sequence). The CDR3 loop spans 15 amino acids. Written as DNA, the CDR3 is TGTGCCAGCAGCGGGGGGGACAGTCATCGAGAGACCCAGTACTTC. It is translated as CASSGGDSHRETQYF.

This chain connects TRBV2 to TRBJ2-3; D remains ambiguous. The CDR3 totals 15 residues. The germline V gene has CDR1 SNHLY and CDR2 FYNNEI. The V and J ends lost 4 bases and 2 bases respectively, with 13 bases between them. CDR3 region: CASSVQKGHTDTQYF. For the CDR3, the DNA is TGTGCCAGCAGTGTACAGAAGGGTCACACAGATACGCAGTATTTT.

The chain recombines TRBV29-1 with TRBJ1-4; D is perhaps TRBD1 (5 bases). Trimming pared 6 bases from V and 8 bases from J, leaving 19 bases between. Looked up from germline, CDR1 is SQVTM and CDR2 is ANQGSEA. The CDR3 consists of 14 residues. As DNA, the CDR3 is TGCAGCGTGGCGAGGGACCGAAAAGGGGAAAAACTGTTTTTT. Amino acid sequence: CSVARDRKGEKLFF.

The chain employs TRBV6-2 or TRBV6-3 and TRBJ2-1; 13 bases are shared with TRBD2. The germline gives CDR1 MNHEY, CDR2 SVGEGT. J gave up 9 bases and V 5 bases, and 10 bases lay outside the gene matches. CDR3 length: 16 amino acids. CDR3 region: CASSLRTSGSPVEQFF. The CDR3 DNA reads as TGTGCCAGCAGTCTGCGGACTAGCGGGAGTCCGGTTGAGCAGTTCTTC.

The chain joins TRBV24-1 to TRBJ2-5; D is ambiguous. Germline assignment: CDR1 KGHDR and CDR2 SFDVKD. With 1 base removed from V and 5 bases from J, the gap between germline ends came to 1 base. This CDR3 is 11 amino acids long. The CDR3, as DNA: TGTGCCACCAGTGATTTTGAGACCCAGTACTTC. Protein product: CATSDFETQYF.

The chain has TRBV9 and TRBJ2-1; TRBD1 aligns across 10 bases. V shed 0 bases and J 7 bases; nucleotides not matched to a gene: 4. The CDR3 loop spans 15 amino acids. Germline CDR1 reads SGDLS; CDR2 reads YYNGEE. CDR3 sequence (DNA): TGTGCCAGCAGCGTAGCCGGACAGGGGGGTAATGAGCAGTTCTTC. It specifies CASSVAGQGGNEQFF.

The chain joins TRBV19 to TRBJ1-4, with a weak D call TRBD1 (6 bases). The CDR3 runs to 15 residues. V lost 5 bases and J lost 1, with 11 bases in between. Germline lookup yields CDR1 LNHDA and CDR2 SQIVND (reference sequence). The CDR3 here is CASSPQTGTNEKLFF. Here the CDR3 DNA reads TGTGCCAGTAGTCCCCAGACAGGAACTAATGAAAAACTGTTTTTT.

The chain joins TRBV9 to TRBJ1-6; 9 nucleotides match TRBD1. Germline values: CDR1 SGDLS, CDR2 YYNGEE. V lost 6 bases, J lost 6 bases, and 10 bases stayed unmatched. There are 16 residues in the CDR3. The CDR3 here is CASTRTDRGINSPLHF. For the CDR3, the DNA is TGTGCCAGCACCCGAACGGACAGGGGTATTAATTCACCCCTCCACTTT.

This chain connects TRBV30 to TRBJ2-6; D gene uncertain. The V gene's germline CDR1 is GTSNPN and CDR2 SVGIG (reference sequence). Trimming stripped 6 bases from V and 0 bases from J, with 6 bases between. This CDR3 comprises 13 residues. CDR3 in DNA: TGTGCCTGTCAGAGCTCTGGGGCCAACGTCCTGACTTTC. Its protein is CACQSSGANVLTF.

The chain has TRBV7-8 and TRBJ2-1; 7 positions agree with TRBD2. Germline V gives CDR1 SGHVS, CDR2 FQNEAQ. With 5 bases clipped from V and 0 bases from J, the junction kept 7 bases outside the gene matches. CDR3 length: 16 amino acids. CDR3 amino acids: CASSPYGGGSYNEQFF. The CDR3 coding sequence is TGTGCCAGCAGCCCCTATGGCGGGGGCTCCTACAATGAGCAGTTCTTC.

The chain employs TRBV6-5 and TRBJ2-7; the D is unclear. Between the trimmed V and J ends, which lost 7 bases and 7 bases, there was a span of 14 bases. The germline gives CDR1 MNHEY, CDR2 SVGAGI. The CDR3 length is 12 residues. The CDR3 sequence is CASTHRVKEQYF. CDR3 nucleotides: TGTGCCAGCACCCACCGGGTTAAGGAGCAGTACTTC.

The genes are TRBV29-1 and TRBJ1-2; D is possibly TRBD1 (5 bases). Per germline, CDR1 SQVTM and CDR2 ANQGSEA. Trimming stripped 4 bases from V and 6 bases from J, with 12 bases between. The CDR3 length is 12 residues. The CDR3 protein is CSVGHRPDGYTF. The CDR3 DNA follows: TGCAGCGTTGGCCACAGGCCCGATGGCTACACCTTC.

The chain links TRBV7-8 to TRBJ1-1; D may be TRBD1 (6 bases). CDR3 length: 15 residues. V was clipped by 1 base and J by 1 base, with 10 bases between them. The germline gives CDR1 SGHVS, CDR2 FQNEAQ. The CDR3 is CASSLVLQGNTEAFF. In nucleotides, the CDR3 is TGTGCCAGCAGCTTAGTTCTACAGGGGAACACTGAAGCTTTCTTT.

This chain links TRBV24-1 with TRBJ1-2; D gene uncertain. V was shortened by 3 bases and J by 6 bases, with 10 bases between the two germline ends. CDR1 is KGHDR, CDR2 SFDVKD, per germline. This CDR3 region has 13 residues. The CDR3 sequence is CATSDTRSNGYTF. The DNA for the CDR3 is TGTGCCACCAGTGATACTAGATCCAATGGCTACACCTTC.

The chain recombines TRBV5-5 with TRBJ2-2; D is unclear. The germline V gene encodes CDR1 SGHKS and CDR2 YYEKEE (reference sequence). The CDR3 covers 13 residues. The V and J ends lost 0 bases and 6 bases respectively, with 6 bases between them. The CDR3 DNA reads TGTGCCAGCAGCTTGGGTAGCCCCGGGGAGCTGTTTTTT. Its translation: CASSLGSPGELFF.

This chain connects TRBV5-4 to TRBJ2-1, with TRBD2 matching 13 bases. CDR3 length: 15 residues. The V segment lost 3 bases and the J segment 5 bases; nucleotides outside the gene matches: 2. Germline CDR1 SGHNT, CDR2 YYREEE (reference sequence). The CDR3 bases are TGTGCCAGCAGCTGGACTAGCGGGAGCAACAATGAGCAGTTCTTC. Translated, it gives CASSWTSGSNNEQFF.